This T cell receptor beta chain was profiled in a study of CXCR3-negative and CXCR3-positive naive CD8 T cells. Study findings and constraints: A higher hydrophobicity marked the TRB CDR3s of CXCR3-positive naive cells versus CXCR3-negative naive cells.

CD45RO-CCR7+CD27+CD95- cells counted as naive CD8+ T cells. In the case of this clonotype: The antigen remains unidentified.

In germline, CDR1 is SGHTA, CDR2 FQGTGA. The CDR3 has 14 residues. Libraries of TRB cDNA were made by 5' RACE and carried UMIs. After re-calling the 5' RACE reads, TCRdb lists one entry per CDR3 protein, DNA absent. The sample includes tens of thousands of distinct CDR3 sequences. The sequence was collected from a human donor in good health. Some clones in this sample may be carry-over from other donors' samples. Sequenced sample: naive CXCR3- CD8+ T cells from blood. Subset given: CD45RO-CCR7+CD27+CD95- naive CD8+ T cells lacking CXCR3 (TNR3-). The rearrangement uses TRBV7-3 and TRBJ1-1; as DNA is missing, the TRBD1 call by TCRdb cannot be tested. The chain's CDR3 is CASSSLDRGTEAFF.